This TCR beta chain was captured in a study of beta chain features in type 1 diabetes. Germline CDR1 reads SGHAT; CDR2 reads FQNNGV. J was trimmed by 3 bases and V by 5 bases; bases with no gene match: 14. This CDR3 has 17 residues. The whole isolated RNA underwent reverse transcription, so sequencing captured expressed TCRB transcripts. Some clones are missing from TCRdb's copy, which holds only in-frame ones; the method was immunoSEQ multiplex PCR. The data show approximately 250,000 clones, around 10% seen once. General observations from the study: Type 1 diabetes patients had moderately but significantly shorter TCRB CDR3s in all four CD4+ subsets. The study found that naive, central memory and Treg TCRB repertoires appeared more similar in patients than in healthy donors.

This clone is a singleton in its sample. Its cognate antigen is unknown. This receptor was identified in a woman under 30 in good health. Sequencing was done on a sample of naive CD4+ T cells from blood. The chain combines TRBV11-2 with TRBJ1-2; 8 positions agree with TRBD1. CDR3 coding DNA: TGTGCCAGCAGCGAGATGGTGGGACAGGAAAGTTACTATGGCTACACCTTC. Protein: CASSEMVGQESYYGYTF.